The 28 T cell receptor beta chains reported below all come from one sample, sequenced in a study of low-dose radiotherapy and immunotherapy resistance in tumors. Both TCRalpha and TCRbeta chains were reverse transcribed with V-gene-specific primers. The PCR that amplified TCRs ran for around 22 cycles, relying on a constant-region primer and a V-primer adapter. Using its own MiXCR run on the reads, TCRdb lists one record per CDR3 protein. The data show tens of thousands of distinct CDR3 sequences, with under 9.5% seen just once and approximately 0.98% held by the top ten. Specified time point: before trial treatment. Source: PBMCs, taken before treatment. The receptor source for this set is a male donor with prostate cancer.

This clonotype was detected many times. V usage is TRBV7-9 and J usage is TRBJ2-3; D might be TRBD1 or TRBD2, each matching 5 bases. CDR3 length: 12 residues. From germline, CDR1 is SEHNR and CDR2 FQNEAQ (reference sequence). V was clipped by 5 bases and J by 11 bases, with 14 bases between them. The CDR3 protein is CASSNQAGGQYF. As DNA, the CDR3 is TGTGCCAGCAGCAATCAAGCTGGGGGGCAGTATTTT.

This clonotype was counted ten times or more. This CDR3 reads CASKDRTVNTGELFF. The DNA for the CDR3 is TGTGCCAGTAAGGATCGGACAGTGAACACCGGGGAGCTGTTTTTT. The chain uses TRBV19 and TRBJ2-2, with D maybe TRBD1 (6 bases). The ends were cut back, 7 bases at V and 1 base at J, with 13 bases in the middle. The CDR3 covers 15 residues. The germline CDR1 and CDR2 sequences are LNHDA and SQIVND (reference sequence).

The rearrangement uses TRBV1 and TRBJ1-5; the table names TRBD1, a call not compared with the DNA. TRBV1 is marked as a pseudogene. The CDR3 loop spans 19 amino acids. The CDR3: CTSSQDPPHTGRGNQPQHF. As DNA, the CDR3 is TGCACCAGCAGCCAAGACCCCCCCCATACGGGACGAGGCAATCAGCCCCAGCATTTT.

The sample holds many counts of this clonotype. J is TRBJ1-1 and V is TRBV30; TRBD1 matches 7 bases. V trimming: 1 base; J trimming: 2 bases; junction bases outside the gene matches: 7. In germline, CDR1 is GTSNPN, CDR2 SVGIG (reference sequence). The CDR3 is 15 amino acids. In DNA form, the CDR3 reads TGTGCCTGGAGTGACCCCAGAGGGGGCAACACTGAAGCTTTCTTT. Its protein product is CAWSDPRGGNTEAFF.

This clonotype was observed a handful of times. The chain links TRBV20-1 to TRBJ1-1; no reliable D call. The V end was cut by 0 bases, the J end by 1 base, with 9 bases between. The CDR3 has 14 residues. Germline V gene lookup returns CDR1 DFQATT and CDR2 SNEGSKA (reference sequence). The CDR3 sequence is CSARDAGSNTEAFF. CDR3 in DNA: TGCAGTGCTAGAGATGCGGGATCGAACACTGAAGCTTTCTTT.

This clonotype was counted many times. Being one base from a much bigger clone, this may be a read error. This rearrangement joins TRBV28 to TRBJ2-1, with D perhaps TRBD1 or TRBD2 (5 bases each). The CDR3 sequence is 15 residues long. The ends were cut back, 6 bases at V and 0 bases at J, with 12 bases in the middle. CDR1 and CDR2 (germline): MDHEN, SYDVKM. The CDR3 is CASSPPGRSYNEQFF. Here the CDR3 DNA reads TGTGCCAGCAGCCCCCCGGGGCGCTCCTACAATGAGCAGTTCTTC.

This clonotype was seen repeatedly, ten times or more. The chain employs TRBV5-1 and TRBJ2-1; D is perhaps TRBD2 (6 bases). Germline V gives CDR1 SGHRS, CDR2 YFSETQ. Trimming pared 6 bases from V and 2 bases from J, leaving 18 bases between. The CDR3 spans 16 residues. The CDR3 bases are TGCGCCAGCAATCGGGTTGCGGGATCCACCTACAATGAGCAGTTCTTC. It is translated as CASNRVAGSTYNEQFF.

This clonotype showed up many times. This CDR3 is CASSLGGQGTETQYF. The CDR3 nucleotides read TGTGCCAGCAGCTTAGGGGGACAGGGGACAGAGACCCAGTACTTC. V is TRBV7-3 and J is TRBJ2-5; 10 nucleotides align to TRBD1. The trim removed 2 bases at V and 4 bases at J, leaving 4 bases unmatched. Germline lookup yields CDR1 SGHTA and CDR2 FQGTGA. The CDR3 spans 15 residues.

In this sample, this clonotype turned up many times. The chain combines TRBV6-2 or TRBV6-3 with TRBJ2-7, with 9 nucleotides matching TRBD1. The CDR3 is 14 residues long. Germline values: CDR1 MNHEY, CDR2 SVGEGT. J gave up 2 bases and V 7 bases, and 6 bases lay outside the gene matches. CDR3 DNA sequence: TGTGCCAGCAAGCGACAGGGGGGAACCTACGAGCAGTACTTC. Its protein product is CASKRQGGTYEQYF.

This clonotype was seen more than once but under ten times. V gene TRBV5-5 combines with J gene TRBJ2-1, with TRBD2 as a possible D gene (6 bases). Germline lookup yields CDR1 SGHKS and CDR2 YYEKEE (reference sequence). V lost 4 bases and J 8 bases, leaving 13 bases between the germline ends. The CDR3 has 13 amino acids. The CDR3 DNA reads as TGTGCCAGCAGCCGGGAGCTCCACGATGAGCAGTTCTTC. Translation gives CASSRELHDEQFF.

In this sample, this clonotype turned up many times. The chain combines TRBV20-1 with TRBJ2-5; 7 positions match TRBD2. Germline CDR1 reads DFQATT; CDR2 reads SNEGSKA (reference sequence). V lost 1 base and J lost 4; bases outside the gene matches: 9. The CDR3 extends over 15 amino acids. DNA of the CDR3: TGCAGTGCTAGAGTAGGCGGGAGAGGAGTAGAGACCCAGTACTTC. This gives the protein CSARVGGRGVETQYF.

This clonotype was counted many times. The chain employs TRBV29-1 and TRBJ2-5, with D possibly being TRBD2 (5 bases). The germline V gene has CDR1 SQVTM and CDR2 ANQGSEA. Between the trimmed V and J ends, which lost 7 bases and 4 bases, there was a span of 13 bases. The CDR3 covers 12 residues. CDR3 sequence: CSGGPLGETQYF. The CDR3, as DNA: TGCAGCGGAGGGCCATTAGGAGAGACCCAGTACTTC.

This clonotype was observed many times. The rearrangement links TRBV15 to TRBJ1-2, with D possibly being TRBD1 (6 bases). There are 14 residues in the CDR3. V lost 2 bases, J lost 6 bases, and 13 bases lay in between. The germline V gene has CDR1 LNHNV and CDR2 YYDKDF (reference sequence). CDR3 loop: CATSRSLSGDGYTF. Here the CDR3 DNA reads TGTGCCACCAGCAGATCTTTGTCAGGGGATGGCTACACCTTC. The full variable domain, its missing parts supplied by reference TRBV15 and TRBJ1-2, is DAMVIQNPRYQVTQFGKPVTLSCSQTLNHNVMYWYQQKSSQAPKLLFHYYDKDFNNEADTPDNFQSRRPNTSFCFLDIRSPGLGDTAMYLCATSRSLSGDGYTFGSGTRLTVV.

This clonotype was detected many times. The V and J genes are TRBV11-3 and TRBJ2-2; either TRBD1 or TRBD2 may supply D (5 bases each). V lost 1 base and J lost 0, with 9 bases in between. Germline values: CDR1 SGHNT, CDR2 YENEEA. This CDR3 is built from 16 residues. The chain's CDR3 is CASSLVRGANTGELFF. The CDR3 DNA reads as TGTGCCAGCAGCTTAGTGAGAGGGGCGAACACCGGGGAGCTGTTTTTT.

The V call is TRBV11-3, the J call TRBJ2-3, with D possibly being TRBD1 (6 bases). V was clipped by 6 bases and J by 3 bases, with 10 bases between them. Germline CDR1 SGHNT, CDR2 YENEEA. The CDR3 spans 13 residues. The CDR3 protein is CASRLQGTDTQYF. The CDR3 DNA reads TGTGCCAGCAGACTACAGGGAACAGATACGCAGTATTTT.

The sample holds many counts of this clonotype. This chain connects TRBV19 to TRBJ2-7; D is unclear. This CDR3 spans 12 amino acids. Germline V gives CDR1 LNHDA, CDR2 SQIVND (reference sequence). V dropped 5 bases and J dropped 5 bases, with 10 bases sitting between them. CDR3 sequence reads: CASSSRDDEQYF. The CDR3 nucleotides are TGTGCCAGTAGTTCCCGCGACGACGAGCAGTACTTC.

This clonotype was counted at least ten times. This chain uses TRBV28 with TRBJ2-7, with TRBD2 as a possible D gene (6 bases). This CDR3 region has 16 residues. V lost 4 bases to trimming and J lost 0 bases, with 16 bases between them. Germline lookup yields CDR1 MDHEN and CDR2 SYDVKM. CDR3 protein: CASSSAGGGTSYEQYF. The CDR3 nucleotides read TGTGCCAGCAGTTCCGCGGGCGGAGGGACCTCCTACGAGCAGTACTTC.

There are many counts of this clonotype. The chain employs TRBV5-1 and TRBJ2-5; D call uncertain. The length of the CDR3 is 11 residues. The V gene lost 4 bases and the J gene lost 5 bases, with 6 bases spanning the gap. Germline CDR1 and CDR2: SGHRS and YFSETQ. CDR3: CASSVSETQYF. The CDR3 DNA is TGCGCCAGCAGCGTTTCGGAGACCCAGTACTTC.

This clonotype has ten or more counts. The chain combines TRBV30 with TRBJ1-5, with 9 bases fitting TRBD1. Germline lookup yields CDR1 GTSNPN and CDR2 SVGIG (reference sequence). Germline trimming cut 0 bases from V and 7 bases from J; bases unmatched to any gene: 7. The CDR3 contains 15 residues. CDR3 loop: CAWSVAQGAGQPQHF. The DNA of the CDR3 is TGTGCCTGGAGTGTAGCACAGGGGGCCGGGCAGCCCCAGCATTTT. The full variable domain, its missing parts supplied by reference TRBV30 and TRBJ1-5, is SQTIHQWPATLVQPVGSPLSLECTVEGTSNPNLYWYRQAAGRGLQLLFYSVGIGQISSEVPQNLSASRPQDRQFILSSKKLLLSDSGFYLCAWSVAQGAGQPQHFGDGTRLSIL.

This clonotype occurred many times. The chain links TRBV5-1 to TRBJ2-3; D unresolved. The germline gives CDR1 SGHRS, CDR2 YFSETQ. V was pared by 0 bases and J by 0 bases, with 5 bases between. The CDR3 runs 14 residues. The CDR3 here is CASSLDPSTDTQYF. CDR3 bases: TGCGCCAGCAGCTTGGATCCAAGCACAGATACGCAGTATTTT.

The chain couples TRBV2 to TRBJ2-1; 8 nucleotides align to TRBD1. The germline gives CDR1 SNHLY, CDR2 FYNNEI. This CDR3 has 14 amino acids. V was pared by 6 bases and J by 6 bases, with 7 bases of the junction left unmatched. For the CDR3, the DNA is TGTGCCAGCAGCGCCACCACAGGGGGCAATGAGCAGTTCTTC. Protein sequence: CASSATTGGNEQFF.

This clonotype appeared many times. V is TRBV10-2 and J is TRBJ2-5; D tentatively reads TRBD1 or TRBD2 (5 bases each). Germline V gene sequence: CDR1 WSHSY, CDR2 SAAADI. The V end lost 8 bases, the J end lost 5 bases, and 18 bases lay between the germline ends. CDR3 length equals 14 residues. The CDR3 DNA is TGCGCCAGCCGGTCGAGGGACCTAGTGGAGACCCAGTACTTC. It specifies CASRSRDLVETQYF.

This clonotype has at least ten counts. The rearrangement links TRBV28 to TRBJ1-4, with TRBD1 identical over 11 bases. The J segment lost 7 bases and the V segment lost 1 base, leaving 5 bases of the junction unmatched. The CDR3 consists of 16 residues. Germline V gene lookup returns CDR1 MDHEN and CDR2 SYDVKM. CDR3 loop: CASSLYTGTGGEKLFF. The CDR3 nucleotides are TGTGCCAGCAGTTTATATACAGGGACAGGGGGTGAAAAACTGTTTTTT.

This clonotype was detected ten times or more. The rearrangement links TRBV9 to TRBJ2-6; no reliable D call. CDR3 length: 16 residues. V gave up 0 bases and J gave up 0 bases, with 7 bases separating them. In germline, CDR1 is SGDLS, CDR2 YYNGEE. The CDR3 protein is CASSVEESSGANVLTF. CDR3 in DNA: TGTGCCAGCAGCGTAGAGGAAAGCTCTGGGGCCAACGTCCTGACTTTC.

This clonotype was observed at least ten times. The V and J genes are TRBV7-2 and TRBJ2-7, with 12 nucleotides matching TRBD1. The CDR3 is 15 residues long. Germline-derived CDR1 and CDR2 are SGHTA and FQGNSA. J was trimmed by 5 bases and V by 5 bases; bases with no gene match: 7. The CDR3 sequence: CASSLPGQGANEQYF. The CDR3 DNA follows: TGTGCCAGCAGCCTACCGGGACAGGGGGCTAACGAGCAGTACTTC.

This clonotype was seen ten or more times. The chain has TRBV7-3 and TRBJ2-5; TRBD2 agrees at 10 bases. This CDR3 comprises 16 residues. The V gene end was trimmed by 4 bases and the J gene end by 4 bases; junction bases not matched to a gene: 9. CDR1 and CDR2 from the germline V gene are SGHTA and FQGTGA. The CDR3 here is CASSSSLAGGPETQYF. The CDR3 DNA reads TGTGCCAGCAGCTCATCGTTAGCGGGAGGCCCAGAGACCCAGTACTTC.

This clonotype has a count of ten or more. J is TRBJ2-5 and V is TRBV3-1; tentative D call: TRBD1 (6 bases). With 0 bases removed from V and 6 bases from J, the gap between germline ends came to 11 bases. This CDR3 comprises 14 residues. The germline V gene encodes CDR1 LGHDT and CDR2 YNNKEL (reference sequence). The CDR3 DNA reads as TGTGCCAGCAGCCAAGATACCCAGGGGAAGACCCAGTACTTC. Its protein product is CASSQDTQGKTQYF.

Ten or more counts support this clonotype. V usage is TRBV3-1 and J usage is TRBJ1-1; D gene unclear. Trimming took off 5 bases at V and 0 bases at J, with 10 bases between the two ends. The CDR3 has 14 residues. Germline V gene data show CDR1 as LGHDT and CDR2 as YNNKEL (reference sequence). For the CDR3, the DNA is TGTGCCAGCAGCGGGAACCGGATGAACACTGAAGCTTTCTTT. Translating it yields CASSGNRMNTEAFF.